A selection of T cell receptor beta chains follows, all from one sample in a study of blood T cells in healthy people across ages. TCRdb recomputed calls from the 5' RACE reads with MiXCR, one row per CDR3 protein. The sample lists around 690,000 distinct CDR3 sequences; approximately 50% were seen once. Sequences were obtained from blood. The source is a man in his sixties in good health. The conserved cysteine and the conserved F or W are not part of the CDR3 here. Fields, in order: V gene, D gene, J gene, CDR3 protein. D genes are given only for firm matches.

V gene: TRBV5-1; D gene: TRBD1; J gene: TRBJ2-1; CDR3 protein: ASSVPGTGSSNEQF
V gene: TRBV2; D gene: NA; J gene: TRBJ1-6; CDR3 protein: ASSAEGRYNSPLH
V gene: TRBV29-1; D gene: TRBD1; J gene: TRBJ1-1; CDR3 protein: SAKTGGNTEAF
V gene: TRBV4-2; D gene: TRBD1; J gene: TRBJ2-1; CDR3 protein: ASSQEKSGGSYNEQF
V gene: TRBV7-9; D gene: NA; J gene: TRBJ2-1; CDR3 protein: ASSQVPGEQF
V gene: TRBV12-3/TRBV12-4; D gene: TRBD2; J gene: TRBJ2-1; CDR3 protein: ATWTRSYNEQF
V gene: TRBV29-1; D gene: TRBD2; J gene: TRBJ2-5; CDR3 protein: SVEDRGGQEETQY
V gene: TRBV7-2; D gene: TRBD1; J gene: TRBJ1-1; CDR3 protein: ASSHSRTGVNTEAF
V gene: TRBV6-1; D gene: TRBD2; J gene: TRBJ2-7; CDR3 protein: ASSDRGLAGNPYEQY
V gene: TRBV6-6; D gene: NA; J gene: TRBJ1-4; CDR3 protein: ASSSPETTNEKLF
V gene: TRBV14; D gene: NA; J gene: TRBJ1-1; CDR3 protein: ASSQEWVTEAF
V gene: TRBV3-1; D gene: NA; J gene: TRBJ1-1; CDR3 protein: ASSQARNTEAF
V gene: TRBV5-1; D gene: TRBD1; J gene: TRBJ2-5; CDR3 protein: ASSPIQGAQETQY
V gene: TRBV20-1; D gene: TRBD1; J gene: TRBJ2-7; CDR3 protein: SARDEGTGTYEQY
V gene: TRBV6-5; D gene: NA; J gene: TRBJ1-4; CDR3 protein: ASSYSRGTLNEKLF
V gene: TRBV28; D gene: TRBD1; J gene: TRBJ2-5; CDR3 protein: ASRTDRAFQETQY
V gene: TRBV29-1; D gene: NA; J gene: TRBJ1-5; CDR3 protein: SVGGGGDQPQH
V gene: TRBV6-5; D gene: NA; J gene: TRBJ1-4; CDR3 protein: ASSYSRGANPGSEKLF
V gene: TRBV20-1; D gene: NA; J gene: TRBJ1-4; CDR3 protein: SANPLNRVSNEKLF
V gene: TRBV11-2; D gene: NA; J gene: TRBJ2-7; CDR3 protein: ASRFSGYEQY
V gene: TRBV3-1; D gene: NA; J gene: TRBJ2-1; CDR3 protein: ASSQGSEQF
V gene: TRBV20-1; D gene: NA; J gene: TRBJ2-5; CDR3 protein: SARPPQETQY
V gene: TRBV3-1; D gene: TRBD1; J gene: TRBJ1-2; CDR3 protein: ASSQRGQAAYGYT
V gene: TRBV2; D gene: TRBD2; J gene: TRBJ2-5; CDR3 protein: AQREGLRETQY
V gene: TRBV20-1; D gene: TRBD1; J gene: TRBJ1-1; CDR3 protein: SARPGQWETEAF
V gene: TRBV28; D gene: NA; J gene: TRBJ1-4; CDR3 protein: ASSSADLNEKLF
V gene: TRBV2; D gene: NA; J gene: TRBJ1-1; CDR3 protein: ASRGVPEAF
V gene: TRBV4-2; D gene: TRBD2; J gene: TRBJ2-3; CDR3 protein: ASSQGFGLVGTDTQY
V gene: TRBV5-1; D gene: NA; J gene: TRBJ1-2; CDR3 protein: ASSLGDGHGYT
V gene: TRBV12-3/TRBV12-4; D gene: TRBD2; J gene: TRBJ2-5; CDR3 protein: ASSLGVPVSGGSGETQY
V gene: TRBV29-1; D gene: NA; J gene: TRBJ2-2; CDR3 protein: SVIGGRSTGELF
V gene: TRBV3-1; D gene: TRBD1; J gene: TRBJ2-5; CDR3 protein: ASSQGGQQETQY
V gene: TRBV20-1; D gene: NA; J gene: TRBJ1-5; CDR3 protein: SAGQSNQPQH
V gene: TRBV20-1; D gene: TRBD1; J gene: TRBJ2-5; CDR3 protein: SAAGRPGQAQETQY
V gene: TRBV5-6; D gene: NA; J gene: TRBJ2-1; CDR3 protein: ASSLHRGYEQF
V gene: TRBV18; D gene: TRBD2; J gene: TRBJ2-3; CDR3 protein: ASSPELAGGPPGSADTQY
V gene: TRBV7-9; D gene: NA; J gene: NA; CDR3 protein: ASSITPDSQETQY
V gene: TRBV11-2; D gene: TRBD2; J gene: TRBJ2-5; CDR3 protein: ASSPELAGGPRETQY
V gene: TRBV9; D gene: NA; J gene: NA; CDR3 protein: ASSEGRRRETQY
V gene: TRBV6-5; D gene: NA; J gene: TRBJ2-2; CDR3 protein: ASTSGQNTGELF
V gene: TRBV7-9; D gene: NA; J gene: TRBJ2-1; CDR3 protein: ASSPKGGPIFHNEQF
V gene: TRBV10-3; D gene: TRBD2; J gene: TRBJ2-1; CDR3 protein: AISGHGRGNEQF
V gene: TRBV12-3/TRBV12-4; D gene: TRBD1; J gene: TRBJ2-7; CDR3 protein: ASTLGTASYEQY
V gene: TRBV2; D gene: NA; J gene: TRBJ2-6; CDR3 protein: ASNQRPTGANVLT
V gene: TRBV7-9; D gene: NA; J gene: NA; CDR3 protein: ASRGAGQAYEQY
V gene: TRBV25-1; D gene: NA; J gene: TRBJ1-2; CDR3 protein: ASSEYGGSVGYGYT
V gene: TRBV6-6; D gene: TRBD2; J gene: TRBJ2-5; CDR3 protein: ASSYSLAGYQETQY
V gene: TRBV7-9; D gene: TRBD1; J gene: TRBJ2-3; CDR3 protein: ASSWGQGADTQY
V gene: TRBV5-1; D gene: NA; J gene: TRBJ2-1; CDR3 protein: ASSLRPPGVSYNEQF
V gene: TRBV9; D gene: NA; J gene: TRBJ1-6; CDR3 protein: ASSSDGYNSPLH
V gene: TRBV20-1; D gene: TRBD2; J gene: TRBJ2-7; CDR3 protein: SAMASGGAWQY
V gene: TRBV5-4; D gene: NA; J gene: TRBJ2-4; CDR3 protein: ASSLDGTLAKNIQY
V gene: TRBV20-1; D gene: TRBD1; J gene: TRBJ2-5; CDR3 protein: SAHRGAQETQY
V gene: TRBV5-1; D gene: TRBD2; J gene: TRBJ2-3; CDR3 protein: ASSLVRTGLAETTDTQY
V gene: TRBV11-2; D gene: TRBD2; J gene: TRBJ2-5; CDR3 protein: ASSLEGTSGGKTQY